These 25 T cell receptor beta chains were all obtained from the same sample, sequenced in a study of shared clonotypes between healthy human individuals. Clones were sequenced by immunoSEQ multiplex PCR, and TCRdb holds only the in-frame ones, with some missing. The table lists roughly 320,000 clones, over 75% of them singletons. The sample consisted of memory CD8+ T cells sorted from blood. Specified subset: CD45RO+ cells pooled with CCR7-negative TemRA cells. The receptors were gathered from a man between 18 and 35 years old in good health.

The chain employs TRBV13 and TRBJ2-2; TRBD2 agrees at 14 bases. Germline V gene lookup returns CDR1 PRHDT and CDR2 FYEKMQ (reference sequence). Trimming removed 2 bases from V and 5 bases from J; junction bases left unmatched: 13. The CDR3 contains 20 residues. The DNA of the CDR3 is TGTGCCAGCAGCTTACTGGGGACTAGCGGGAGTCTCTTGGGGACCGGGGAGCTGTTTTTT. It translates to CASSLLGTSGSLLGTGELFF.

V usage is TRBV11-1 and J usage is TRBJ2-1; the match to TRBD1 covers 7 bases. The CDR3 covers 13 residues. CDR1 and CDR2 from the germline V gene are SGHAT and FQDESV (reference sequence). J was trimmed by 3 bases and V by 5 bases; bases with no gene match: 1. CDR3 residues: CASSRQGYNEQFF. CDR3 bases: TGTGCCAGCAGCAGACAGGGCTACAATGAGCAGTTCTTC.

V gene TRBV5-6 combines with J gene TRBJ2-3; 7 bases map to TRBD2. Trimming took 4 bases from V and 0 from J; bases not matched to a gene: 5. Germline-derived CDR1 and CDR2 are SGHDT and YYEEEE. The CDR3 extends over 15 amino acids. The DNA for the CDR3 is TGTGCCAGCAGCACTGGGACTATTAGCACAGATACGCAGTATTTT. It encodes CASSTGTISTDTQYF.

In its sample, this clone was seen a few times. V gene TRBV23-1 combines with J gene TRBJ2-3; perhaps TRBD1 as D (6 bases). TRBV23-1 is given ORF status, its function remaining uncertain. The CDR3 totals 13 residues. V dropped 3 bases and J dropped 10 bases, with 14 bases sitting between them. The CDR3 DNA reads TGCGCCAGCAGTCAGGAACAGGGCTGGTCGCAGTATTTT. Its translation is CASSQEQGWSQYF.

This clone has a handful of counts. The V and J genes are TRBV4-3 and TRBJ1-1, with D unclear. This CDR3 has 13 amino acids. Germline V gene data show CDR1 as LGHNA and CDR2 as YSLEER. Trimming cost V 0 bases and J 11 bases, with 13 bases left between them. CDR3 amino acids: CASSQDTGSGAFF. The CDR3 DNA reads TGCGCCAGCAGCCAAGATACGGGGTCTGGGGCTTTCTTT.

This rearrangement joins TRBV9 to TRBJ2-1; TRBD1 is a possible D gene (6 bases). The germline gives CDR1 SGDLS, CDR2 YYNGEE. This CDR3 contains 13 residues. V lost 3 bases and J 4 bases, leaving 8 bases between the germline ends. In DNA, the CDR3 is TGTGCCAGCAGCGCGGACAGTTACAATGAGCAGTTCTTC. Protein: CASSADSYNEQFF.

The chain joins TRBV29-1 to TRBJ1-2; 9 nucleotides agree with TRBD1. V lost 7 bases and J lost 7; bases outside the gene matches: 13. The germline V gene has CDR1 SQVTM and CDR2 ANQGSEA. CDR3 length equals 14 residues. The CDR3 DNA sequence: TGCAGCGCCACAGGGGGCGCTTGGGAAGGTGGCTACACCTTC. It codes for CSATGGAWEGGYTF.

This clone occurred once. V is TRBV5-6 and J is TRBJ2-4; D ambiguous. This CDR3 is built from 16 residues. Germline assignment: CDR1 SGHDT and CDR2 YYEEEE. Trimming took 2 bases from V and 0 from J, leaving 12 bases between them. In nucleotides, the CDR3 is TGTGCCAGCAGCTTTTTACGTTCTTTAGCCAAAAACATTCAGTACTTC. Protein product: CASSFLRSLAKNIQYF.

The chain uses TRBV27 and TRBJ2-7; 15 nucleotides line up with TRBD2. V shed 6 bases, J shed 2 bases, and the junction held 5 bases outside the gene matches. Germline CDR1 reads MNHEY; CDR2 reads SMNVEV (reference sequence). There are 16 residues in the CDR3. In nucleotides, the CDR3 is TGTGCCAGCAGCCCGGGACTAGCGGGAGGCACCTACGAGCAGTACTTC. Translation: CASSPGLAGGTYEQYF.

The CDR3 spells CASSRGGPDNSPLHF. CDR3 bases: TGTGCCAGCAGCCGCGGGGGGCCAGATAATTCACCCCTCCACTTT. The chain combines TRBV27 with TRBJ1-6, with a weak D call TRBD1 (6 bases). The CDR3 totals 15 residues. Looked up from germline, CDR1 is MNHEY and CDR2 is SMNVEV (reference sequence). V was pared by 6 bases and J by 5 bases, with 14 bases between.

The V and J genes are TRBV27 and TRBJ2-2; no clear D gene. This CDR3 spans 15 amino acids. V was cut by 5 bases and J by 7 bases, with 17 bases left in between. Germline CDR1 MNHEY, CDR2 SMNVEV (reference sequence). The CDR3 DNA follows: TGTGCCAGCAGTCCCCGAGTCAGGCGTGGCGGGGAGCTGTTTTTT. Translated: CASSPRVRRGGELFF.

The CDR3 loop reads CASSLFSAQETQYF. The CDR3 coding sequence is TGCGCCAGCAGCTTGTTCAGCGCTCAAGAGACCCAGTACTTC. V usage is TRBV5-1 and J usage is TRBJ2-5; D gene unclear. Germline V gene data show CDR1 as SGHRS and CDR2 as YFSETQ. V lost 1 base and J 2 bases, leaving 9 bases between the germline ends. This CDR3 spans 14 amino acids.

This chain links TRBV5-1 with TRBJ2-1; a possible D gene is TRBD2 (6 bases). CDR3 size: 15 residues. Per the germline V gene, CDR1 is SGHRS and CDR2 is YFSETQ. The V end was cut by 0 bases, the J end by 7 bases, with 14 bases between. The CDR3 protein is CASSLGRGAPNEQFF. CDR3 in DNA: TGCGCCAGCAGCTTGGGGCGGGGCGCCCCGAATGAGCAGTTCTTC.

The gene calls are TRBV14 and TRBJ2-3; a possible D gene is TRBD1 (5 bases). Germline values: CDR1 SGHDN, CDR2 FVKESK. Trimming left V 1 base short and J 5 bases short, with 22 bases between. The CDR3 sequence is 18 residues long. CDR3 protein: CASSQVLTRAQIGDTQYF. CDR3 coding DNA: TGTGCCAGCAGCCAAGTTCTGACCAGGGCGCAGATAGGAGATACGCAGTATTTT.

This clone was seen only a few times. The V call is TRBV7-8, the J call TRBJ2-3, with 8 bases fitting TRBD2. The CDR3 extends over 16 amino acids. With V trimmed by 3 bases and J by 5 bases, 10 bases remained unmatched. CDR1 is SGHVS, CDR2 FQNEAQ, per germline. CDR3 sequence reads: CASSFQQGLVIDTQYF. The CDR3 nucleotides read TGTGCCAGCAGCTTTCAGCAGGGACTAGTAATAGATACGCAGTATTTT.

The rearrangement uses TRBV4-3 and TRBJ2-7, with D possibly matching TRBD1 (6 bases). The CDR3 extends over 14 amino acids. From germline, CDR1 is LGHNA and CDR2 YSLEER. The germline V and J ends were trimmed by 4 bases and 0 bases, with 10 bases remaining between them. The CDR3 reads CASSPNRDSYEQYF. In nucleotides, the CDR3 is TGCGCCAGCAGCCCCAACAGGGACTCCTACGAGCAGTACTTC.

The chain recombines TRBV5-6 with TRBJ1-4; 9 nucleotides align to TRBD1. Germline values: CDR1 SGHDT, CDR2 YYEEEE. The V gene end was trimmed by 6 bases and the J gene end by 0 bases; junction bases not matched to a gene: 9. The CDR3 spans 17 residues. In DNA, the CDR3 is TGTGCCAGCAAGGGACAGGGTTTTTCTTCAACTAATGAAAAACTGTTTTTT. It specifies CASKGQGFSSTNEKLFF.

The CDR3 reads CASSLGWGDTEAFF. CDR3 bases: TGTGCCAGCAGTCTAGGGTGGGGGGACACTGAAGCTTTCTTT. This chain joins TRBV27 and TRBJ1-1, with D possibly being TRBD1 (5 bases). The CDR3 extends over 14 amino acids. V lost 5 bases to trimming and J lost 3 bases, with 13 bases between them. Germline CDR1 MNHEY, CDR2 SMNVEV (reference sequence).

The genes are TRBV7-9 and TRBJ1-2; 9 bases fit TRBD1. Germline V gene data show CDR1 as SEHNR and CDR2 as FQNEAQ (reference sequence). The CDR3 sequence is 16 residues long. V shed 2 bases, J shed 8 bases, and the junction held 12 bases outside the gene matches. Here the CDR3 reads CASSLPLPGQGEGYTF. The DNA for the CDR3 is TGTGCCAGCAGCTTACCACTTCCGGGACAGGGAGAGGGCTACACCTTC.

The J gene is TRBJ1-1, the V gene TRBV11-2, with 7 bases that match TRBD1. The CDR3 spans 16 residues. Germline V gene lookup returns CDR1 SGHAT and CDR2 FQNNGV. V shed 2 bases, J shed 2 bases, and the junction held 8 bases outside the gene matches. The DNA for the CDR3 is TGTGCCAGCAGCTTACTACCCGGGACAGTTAACACTGAAGCTTTCTTT. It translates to CASSLLPGTVNTEAFF.

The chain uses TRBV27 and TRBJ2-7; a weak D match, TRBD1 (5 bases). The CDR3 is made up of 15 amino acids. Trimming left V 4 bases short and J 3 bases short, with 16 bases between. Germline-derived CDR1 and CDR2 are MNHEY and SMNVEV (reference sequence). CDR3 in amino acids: CASSSVTEKNYEQYF. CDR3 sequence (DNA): TGTGCCAGCAGTTCTGTGACAGAGAAAAACTACGAGCAGTACTTC.

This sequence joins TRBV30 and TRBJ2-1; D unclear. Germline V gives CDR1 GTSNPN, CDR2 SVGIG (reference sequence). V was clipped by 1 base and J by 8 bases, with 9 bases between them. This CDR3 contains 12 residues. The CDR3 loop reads CAWSALVHEQFF. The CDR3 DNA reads TGTGCCTGGAGTGCTTTAGTCCATGAGCAGTTCTTC.

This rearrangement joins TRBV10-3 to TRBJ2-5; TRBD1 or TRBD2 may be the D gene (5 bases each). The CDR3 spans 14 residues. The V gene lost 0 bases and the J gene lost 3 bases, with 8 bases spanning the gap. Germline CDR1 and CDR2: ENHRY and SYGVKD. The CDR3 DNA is TGTGCCATCAGTGAGTCGATGGGGGAAGAGACCCAGTACTTC. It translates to CAISESMGEETQYF.

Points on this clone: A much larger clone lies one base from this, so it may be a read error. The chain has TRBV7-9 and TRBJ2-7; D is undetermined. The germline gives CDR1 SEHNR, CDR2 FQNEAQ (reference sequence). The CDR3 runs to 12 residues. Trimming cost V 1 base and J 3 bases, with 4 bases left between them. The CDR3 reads CASSLGDYEQYF. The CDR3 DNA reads TGTGCCAGCAGCTTAGGGGACTACGAGCAGTACTTC.

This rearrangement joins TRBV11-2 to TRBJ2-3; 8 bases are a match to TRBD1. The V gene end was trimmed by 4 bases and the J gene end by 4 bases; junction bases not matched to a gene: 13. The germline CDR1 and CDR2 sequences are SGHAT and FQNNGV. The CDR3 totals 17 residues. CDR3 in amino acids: CASSSGWAGGASDTQYF. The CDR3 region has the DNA TGTGCCAGCAGCTCAGGGTGGGCAGGGGGCGCGTCAGATACGCAGTATTTT.